A selection of T cell receptor beta chains follows, all from one sample in a study of spatial heterogeneity in lung cancer. One entry per CDR3 protein results from TCRdb running MiXCR on the 5' RACE reads. There are about 48,000 distinct CDR3 sequences in the sample; roughly 5% occur only once, and 8.5% to 14% lies in the top ten. Source: PBMCs, taken at surgery. The source of these receptors is a male donor with early-stage non-small cell lung cancer. Both conserved end residues are part of each CDR3. D genes are given only for firm matches. Expanded clones get a size class; other rows say once, few or many, or leave the size out.

CDR3aa: CASSYYGSSYEQYF
CDR3nt: TGTGCCAGCAGTTACTATGGCAGCTCCTACGAGCAGTACTTC
abundance: many
d_gene: NA
v_gene: TRBV6-5
j_gene: TRBJ2-7

CDR3aa: CSVEDPTENIQYF
CDR3nt: TGCAGCGTTGAAGATCCCACCGAAAACATTCAGTACTTC
abundance: many
d_gene: NA
v_gene: TRBV29-1
j_gene: TRBJ2-4

CDR3aa: CASSPGPRTGDIGELFF
CDR3nt: TGCGCCAGCAGCCCTGGCCCGAGGACAGGGGATATCGGGGAGCTGTTTTTT
abundance: many
d_gene: TRBD1
v_gene: TRBV5-1
j_gene: TRBJ2-2

CDR3aa: CSVGGSGADTQYF
CDR3nt: TGCAGCGTTGGGGGATCTGGGGCAGATACGCAGTATTTT
abundance: many
d_gene: NA
v_gene: TRBV29-1
j_gene: TRBJ2-3

CDR3aa: CAWSVLPTSYEQYF
CDR3nt: TGTGCTTGGAGTGTACTTCCTACTTCCTACGAGCAGTACTTC
abundance: NA
d_gene: NA
v_gene: TRBV30
j_gene: TRBJ2-7

CDR3aa: CASSKGGNSAKNIQYF
CDR3nt: TGTGCCAGCAGCAAAGGGGGGAATTCTGCCAAAAACATTCAGTACTTC
abundance: many
d_gene: NA
v_gene: TRBV7-2
j_gene: TRBJ2-4

CDR3aa: CASSMLILSGHLYEQYF
CDR3nt: TGTGCCAGCAGCATGCTCATACTCTCGGGACATCTATACGAGCAGTACTTC
abundance: NA
d_gene: NA
v_gene: TRBV5-5
j_gene: TRBJ2-7

CDR3aa: CASSLARETQYF
CDR3nt: TGTGCCAGCAGTTTAGCGAGGGAGACCCAGTACTTC
abundance: many
d_gene: NA
v_gene: TRBV12-3/TRBV12-4
j_gene: TRBJ2-5

CDR3aa: CASSLESYGYTF
CDR3nt: TGTGCCAGCAGCTTGGAAAGCTATGGCTACACCTTC
abundance: many
d_gene: NA
v_gene: TRBV5-5
j_gene: TRBJ1-2

CDR3aa: CASSYSGTNTGELFF
CDR3nt: TGTGCCAGCAGCTATAGCGGGACGAACACCGGGGAGCTGTTTTTT
abundance: NA
d_gene: TRBD2
v_gene: TRBV7-2
j_gene: TRBJ2-2

CDR3aa: CASSATRPRDEQFF
CDR3nt: TGTGCCAGCAGCGCGACTAGGCCTAGGGATGAGCAGTTCTTC
abundance: many
d_gene: NA
v_gene: TRBV9
j_gene: TRBJ2-1

CDR3aa: CASTPSLLGVSGNTIYF
CDR3nt: TGTGCCAGCACCCCCAGCCTTCTCGGGGTGTCTGGAAACACCATATATTTT
abundance: many
d_gene: NA
v_gene: TRBV3-1
j_gene: TRBJ1-3

CDR3aa: CSARPRRESGNTIYF
CDR3nt: TGCAGTGCTAGACCCCGTCGGGAGTCTGGAAACACCATATATTTT
abundance: many
d_gene: NA
v_gene: TRBV20-1
j_gene: TRBJ1-3

CDR3aa: CASSLRRSSYNEQFF
CDR3nt: TGTGCCAGCAGCCTTAGGCGGAGCTCCTACAATGAGCAGTTCTTC
abundance: many
d_gene: NA
v_gene: TRBV4-2
j_gene: TRBJ2-1

CDR3aa: CASSPPQGAQETQYF
CDR3nt: TGTGCCAGCTCACCACCTCAGGGGGCTCAAGAGACCCAGTACTTC
abundance: NA
d_gene: TRBD1
v_gene: TRBV18
j_gene: TRBJ2-5

CDR3aa: CSARGRAGGPHNEQFF
CDR3nt: TGCAGTGCTAGGGGTCGAGCGGGAGGACCACACAATGAGCAGTTCTTC
abundance: many
d_gene: TRBD2
v_gene: TRBV20-1
j_gene: TRBJ2-1

CDR3aa: CASSTGPTAGELFF
CDR3nt: TGTGCCAGCAGTACGGGACCCACGGCCGGGGAGCTGTTTTTT
abundance: many
d_gene: NA
v_gene: TRBV2
j_gene: TRBJ2-2

CDR3aa: CASSPTGITEAFF
CDR3nt: TGCGCCAGCAGCCCGACAGGGATAACTGAAGCTTTCTTT
abundance: many
d_gene: TRBD1
v_gene: TRBV4-1
j_gene: TRBJ1-1

CDR3aa: CASSLDRANEAFF
CDR3nt: TGTGCCAGCAGCCTAGACAGGGCTAATGAAGCTTTCTTT
abundance: many
d_gene: TRBD1
v_gene: TRBV7-3
j_gene: TRBJ1-1

CDR3aa: CASSVGQATAGYTF
CDR3nt: TGTGCCAGCAGCGTAGGACAGGCCACGGCTGGCTACACCTTC
abundance: NA
d_gene: NA
v_gene: TRBV9
j_gene: TRBJ1-2

CDR3aa: CASSPVGGASDTQYF
CDR3nt: TGTGCCAGCAGCCCGGTCGGGGGGGCATCAGATACGCAGTATTTT
abundance: many
d_gene: TRBD2
v_gene: TRBV7-2
j_gene: TRBJ2-3

CDR3aa: CASSSDRAPADTQYF
CDR3nt: TGTGCCAGCAGCTCAGACAGGGCTCCGGCAGATACGCAGTATTTT
abundance: many
d_gene: TRBD1
v_gene: TRBV7-2
j_gene: TRBJ2-3

CDR3aa: CASSFGLDLIQFF
CDR3nt: TGTGCCAGCAGCTTCGGACTAGATTTAATCCAGTTCTTC
abundance: many
d_gene: TRBD2
v_gene: TRBV5-6
j_gene: TRBJ2-1

CDR3aa: CASSQNSAGGDEQFF
CDR3nt: TGTGCCAGCAGCCAGAATTCAGCGGGAGGAGATGAGCAGTTCTTC
abundance: NA
d_gene: TRBD2
v_gene: TRBV7-8
j_gene: TRBJ2-1

CDR3aa: CSVELRSLLGYTF
CDR3nt: TGCAGCGTTGAACTCAGATCCCTTCTAGGCTACACCTTC
abundance: many
d_gene: NA
v_gene: TRBV29-1
j_gene: TRBJ1-2

CDR3aa: CASSLRGSGSTDTQYF
CDR3nt: TGCGCCAGCAGCCTTCGAGGTAGCGGGAGCACAGATACGCAGTATTTT
abundance: medium-sized
d_gene: TRBD2
v_gene: TRBV4-1
j_gene: TRBJ2-3

CDR3aa: CAWSAQGSPLHF
CDR3nt: TGTGCCTGGAGTGCACAGGGCTCACCCCTCCACTTT
abundance: many
d_gene: NA
v_gene: TRBV30
j_gene: TRBJ1-6

CDR3aa: CASSQDLEGTQYF
CDR3nt: TGTGCCAGCAGCCAAGATCTGGAGGGGACGCAGTATTTT
abundance: many
d_gene: NA
v_gene: TRBV14
j_gene: TRBJ2-3

CDR3aa: CSVVLATYEQYF
CDR3nt: TGCAGCGTTGTACTAGCCACCTACGAGCAGTACTTC
abundance: many
d_gene: NA
v_gene: TRBV29-1
j_gene: TRBJ2-7

CDR3aa: CASKKEGNTGELFF
CDR3nt: TGTGCCAGCAAAAAGGAGGGTAACACCGGGGAGCTGTTTTTT
abundance: many
d_gene: NA
v_gene: TRBV12-3/TRBV12-4
j_gene: TRBJ2-2

CDR3aa: CASSEYGTTNTGELFF
CDR3nt: TGCGCCAGCAGTGAGTACGGGACTACGAACACCGGGGAGCTGTTTTTT
abundance: many
d_gene: TRBD2
v_gene: TRBV10-1
j_gene: TRBJ2-2

CDR3aa: CASSHYAQETQYF
CDR3nt: TGTGCCAGCAGCCATTATGCTCAAGAGACCCAGTACTTC
abundance: many
d_gene: NA
v_gene: TRBV3-1
j_gene: TRBJ2-5

CDR3aa: CSVDTSGRRGTDTQYF
CDR3nt: TGCAGCGTTGATACTAGCGGGAGAAGAGGAACAGATACGCAGTATTTT
abundance: many
d_gene: TRBD2
v_gene: TRBV29-1
j_gene: TRBJ2-3